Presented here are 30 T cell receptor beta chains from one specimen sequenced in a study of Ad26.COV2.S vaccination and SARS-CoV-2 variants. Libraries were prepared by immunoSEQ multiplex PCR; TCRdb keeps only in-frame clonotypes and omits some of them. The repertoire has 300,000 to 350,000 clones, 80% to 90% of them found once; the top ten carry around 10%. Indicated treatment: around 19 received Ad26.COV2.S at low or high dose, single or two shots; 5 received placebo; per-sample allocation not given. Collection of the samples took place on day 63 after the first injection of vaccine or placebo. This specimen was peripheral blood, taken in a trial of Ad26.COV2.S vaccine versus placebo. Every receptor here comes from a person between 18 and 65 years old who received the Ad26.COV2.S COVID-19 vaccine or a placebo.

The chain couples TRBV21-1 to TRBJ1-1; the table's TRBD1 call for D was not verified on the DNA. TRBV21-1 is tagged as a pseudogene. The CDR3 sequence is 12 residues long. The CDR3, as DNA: TGTGCCCTCGGGGGGGACAGGGGTGAAGCTTTCTTT. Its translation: CALGGDRGEAFF.

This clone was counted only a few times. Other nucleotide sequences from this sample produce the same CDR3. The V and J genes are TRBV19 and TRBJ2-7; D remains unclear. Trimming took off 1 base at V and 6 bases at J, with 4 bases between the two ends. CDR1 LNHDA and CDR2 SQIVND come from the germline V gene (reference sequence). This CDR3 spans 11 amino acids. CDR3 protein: CASSIGSEQYF. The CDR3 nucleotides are TGTGCCAGTAGTATAGGGTCCGAGCAGTACTTC. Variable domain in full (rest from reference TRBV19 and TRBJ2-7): DGGITQSPKYLFRKEGQNVTLSCEQNLNHDAMYWYRQDPGQGLRLIYYSQIVNDFQKGDIAEGYSVSREKKESFPLTVTSAQKNPTAFYLCASSIGSEQYFGPGTRLTVT.

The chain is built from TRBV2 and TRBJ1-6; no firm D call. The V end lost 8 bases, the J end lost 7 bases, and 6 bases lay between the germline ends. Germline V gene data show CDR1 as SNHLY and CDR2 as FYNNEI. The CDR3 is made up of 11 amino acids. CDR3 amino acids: CASGFNSPLHF. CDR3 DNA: TGTGCCAGCGGCTTCAATTCACCCCTCCACTTT.

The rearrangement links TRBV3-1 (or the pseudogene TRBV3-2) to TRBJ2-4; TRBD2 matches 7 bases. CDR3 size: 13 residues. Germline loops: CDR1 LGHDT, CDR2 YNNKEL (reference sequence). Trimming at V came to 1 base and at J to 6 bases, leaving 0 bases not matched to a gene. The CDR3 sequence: CASSQGLANIQYF. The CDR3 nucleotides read TGTGCCAGCAGCCAAGGACTAGCAAACATTCAGTACTTC.

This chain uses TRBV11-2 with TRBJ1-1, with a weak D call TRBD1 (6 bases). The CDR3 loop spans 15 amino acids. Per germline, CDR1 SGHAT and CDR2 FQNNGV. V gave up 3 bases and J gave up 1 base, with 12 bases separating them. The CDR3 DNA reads TGTGCCAGCAGCTTGGCCGGGACACCGAACACTGAAGCTTTCTTT. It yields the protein CASSLAGTPNTEAFF.

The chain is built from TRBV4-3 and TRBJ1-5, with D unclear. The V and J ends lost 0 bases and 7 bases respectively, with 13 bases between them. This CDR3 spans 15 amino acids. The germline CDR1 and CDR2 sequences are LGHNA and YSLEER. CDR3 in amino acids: CASSQDLVSGQPQHF. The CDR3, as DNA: TGCGCCAGCAGCCAAGACTTGGTCTCTGGGCAGCCCCAGCATTTT.

This CDR3 is CASSPDRVSLHF. The CDR3 bases are TGTGCCAGCTCACCGGACAGGGTTTCCCTCCACTTT. This chain joins TRBV18 and TRBJ1-6, with 8 nucleotides matching TRBD1. After removal of 3 bases from V and 14 bases from J, the junction contained 3 bases not matched to a gene. Germline lookup yields CDR1 KGHSH and CDR2 LQKENI. The length of the CDR3 is 12 residues.

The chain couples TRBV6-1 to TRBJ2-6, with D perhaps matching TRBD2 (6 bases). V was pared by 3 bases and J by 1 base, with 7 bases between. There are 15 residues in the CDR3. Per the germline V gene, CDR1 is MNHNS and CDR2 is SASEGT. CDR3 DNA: TGTGCCAGCAGTGAGGACTATTCTGGGGCCAACGTCCTGACTTTC. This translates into CASSEDYSGANVLTF.

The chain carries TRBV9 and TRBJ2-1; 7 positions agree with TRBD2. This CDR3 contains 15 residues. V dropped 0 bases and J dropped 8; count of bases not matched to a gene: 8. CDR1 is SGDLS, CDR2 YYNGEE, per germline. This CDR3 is CASSVDATSWHEQFF. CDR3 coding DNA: TGTGCCAGCAGCGTAGATGCGACTAGCTGGCATGAGCAGTTCTTC.

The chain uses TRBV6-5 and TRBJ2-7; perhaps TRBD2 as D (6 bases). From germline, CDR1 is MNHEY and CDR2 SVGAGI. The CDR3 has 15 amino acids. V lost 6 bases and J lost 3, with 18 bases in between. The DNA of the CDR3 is TGTGCCAGCAGGTTAACGGGGGAACCTATCTACGAGCAGTACTTC. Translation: CASRLTGEPIYEQYF.

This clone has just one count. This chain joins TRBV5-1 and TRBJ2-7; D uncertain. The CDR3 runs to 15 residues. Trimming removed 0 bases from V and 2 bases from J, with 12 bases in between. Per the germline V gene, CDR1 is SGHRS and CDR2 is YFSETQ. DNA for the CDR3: TGCGCCAGCAGCTTGGCTGTCGGCGGAACCTACGAGCAGTACTTC. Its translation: CASSLAVGGTYEQYF.

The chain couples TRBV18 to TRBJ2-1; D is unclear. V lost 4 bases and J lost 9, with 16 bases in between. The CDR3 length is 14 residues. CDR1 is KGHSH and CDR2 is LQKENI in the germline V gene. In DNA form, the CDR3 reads TGTGCCAGCTCACGTACGACCGCCGACACTGAGCAGTTCTTC. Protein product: CASSRTTADTEQFF.

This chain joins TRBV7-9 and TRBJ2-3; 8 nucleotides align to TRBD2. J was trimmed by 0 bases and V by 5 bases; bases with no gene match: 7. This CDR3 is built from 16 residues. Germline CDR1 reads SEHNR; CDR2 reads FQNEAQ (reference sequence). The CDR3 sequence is CASSVQREQSTDTQYF. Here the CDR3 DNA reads TGTGCCAGCAGCGTCCAGCGGGAGCAGAGCACAGATACGCAGTATTTT.

CDR3 in amino acids: CASTSGGPKKGNTIYF. CDR3 coding DNA: TGTGCCAGCACGTCCGGGGGACCGAAAAAAGGAAACACCATATATTTT. This rearrangement joins TRBV2 to TRBJ1-3; tentatively, D is TRBD1 (5 bases). From germline, CDR1 is SNHLY and CDR2 FYNNEI. V was clipped by 7 bases and J by 4 bases, with 20 bases between them. The CDR3 has 16 residues.

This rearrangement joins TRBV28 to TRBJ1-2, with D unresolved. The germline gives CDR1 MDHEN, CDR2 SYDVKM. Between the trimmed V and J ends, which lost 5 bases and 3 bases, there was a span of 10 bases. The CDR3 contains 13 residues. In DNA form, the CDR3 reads TGTGCCAGCAGTATAGGGCCGCACTATGGCTACACCTTC. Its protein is CASSIGPHYGYTF.

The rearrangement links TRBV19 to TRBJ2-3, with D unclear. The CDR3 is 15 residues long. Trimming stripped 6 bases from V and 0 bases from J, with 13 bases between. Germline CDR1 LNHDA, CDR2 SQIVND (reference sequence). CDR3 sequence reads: CASSTIYLSTDTQYF. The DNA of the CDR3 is TGTGCCAGTAGCACGATCTATCTCAGCACAGATACGCAGTATTTT. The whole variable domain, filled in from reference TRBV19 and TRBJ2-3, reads DGGITQSPKYLFRKEGQNVTLSCEQNLNHDAMYWYRQDPGQGLRLIYYSQIVNDFQKGDIAEGYSVSREKKESFPLTVTSAQKNPTAFYLCASSTIYLSTDTQYFGPGTRLTVL.

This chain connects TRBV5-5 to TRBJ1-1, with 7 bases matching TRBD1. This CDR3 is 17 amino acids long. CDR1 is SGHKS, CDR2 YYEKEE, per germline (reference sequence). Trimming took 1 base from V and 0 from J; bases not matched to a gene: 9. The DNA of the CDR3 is TGTGCCAGCAGCTTGCTCGGACAGGTATTTATGAACACTGAAGCTTTCTTT. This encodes CASSLLGQVFMNTEAFF. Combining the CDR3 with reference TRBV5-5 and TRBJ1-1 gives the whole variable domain DAGVTQSPTHLIKTRGQQVTLRCSPISGHKSVSWYQQVLGQGPQFIFQYYEKEERGRGNFPDRFSARQFPNYSSELNVNALLLGDSALYLCASSLLGQVFMNTEAFFGQGTRLTVV.

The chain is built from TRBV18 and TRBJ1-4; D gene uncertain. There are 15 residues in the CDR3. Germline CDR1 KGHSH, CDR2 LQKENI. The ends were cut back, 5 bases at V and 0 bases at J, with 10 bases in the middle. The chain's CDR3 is CASSTQSATNEKLFF. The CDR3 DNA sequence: TGTGCCAGCTCAACTCAGAGTGCAACTAATGAAAAACTGTTTTTT. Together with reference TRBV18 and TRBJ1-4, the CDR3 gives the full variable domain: NAGVMQNPRHLVRRRGQEARLRCSPMKGHSHVYWYRQLPEEGLKFMVYLQKENIIDESGMPKERFSAEFPKEGPSILRIQQVVRGDSAAYFCASSTQSATNEKLFFGSGTQLSVL.

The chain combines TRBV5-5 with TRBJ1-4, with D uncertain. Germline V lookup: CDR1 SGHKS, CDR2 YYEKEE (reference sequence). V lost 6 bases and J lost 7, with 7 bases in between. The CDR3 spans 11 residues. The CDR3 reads CASTKGEKLFF. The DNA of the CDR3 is TGTGCCAGCACAAAGGGTGAAAAACTGTTTTTT.

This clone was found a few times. The CDR3 DNA is TGTGCCAGCAGCCTACTGGACAGCAACTATGGCTACACCTTC. Its translation: CASSLLDSNYGYTF. The chain is built from TRBV14 and TRBJ1-2; D is perhaps TRBD1 (6 bases). The CDR3 length is 14 residues. V lost 4 bases and J lost 2, with 11 bases in between. Germline CDR1 is SGHDN and CDR2 is FVKESK.

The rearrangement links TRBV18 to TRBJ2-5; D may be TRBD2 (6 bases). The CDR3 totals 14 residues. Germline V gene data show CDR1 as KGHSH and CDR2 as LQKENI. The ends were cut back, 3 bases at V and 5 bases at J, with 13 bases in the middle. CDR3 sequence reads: CASSPEGRRETQYF. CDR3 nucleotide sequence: TGTGCCAGCTCACCGGAGGGGAGGAGGGAGACCCAGTACTTC.

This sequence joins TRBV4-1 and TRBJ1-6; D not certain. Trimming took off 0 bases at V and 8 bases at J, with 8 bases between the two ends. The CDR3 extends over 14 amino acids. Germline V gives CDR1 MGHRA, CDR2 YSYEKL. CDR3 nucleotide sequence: TGCGCCAGCAGCCAAGACAAGGTTTATTCACCCCTCCACTTT. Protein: CASSQDKVYSPLHF.

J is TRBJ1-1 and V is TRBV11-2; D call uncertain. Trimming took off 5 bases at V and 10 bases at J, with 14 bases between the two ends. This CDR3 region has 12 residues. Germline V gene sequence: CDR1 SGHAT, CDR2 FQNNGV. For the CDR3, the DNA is TGTGCCAGCAGCCCGGAGGGAGCGGTAGCTTTCTTT. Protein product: CASSPEGAVAFF.

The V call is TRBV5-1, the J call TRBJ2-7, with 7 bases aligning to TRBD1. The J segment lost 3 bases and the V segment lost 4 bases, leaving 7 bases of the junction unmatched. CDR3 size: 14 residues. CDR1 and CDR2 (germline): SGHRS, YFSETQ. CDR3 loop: CASSPRQGFYEQYF. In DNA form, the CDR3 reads TGCGCCAGCAGCCCCCGACAGGGATTCTACGAGCAGTACTTC.

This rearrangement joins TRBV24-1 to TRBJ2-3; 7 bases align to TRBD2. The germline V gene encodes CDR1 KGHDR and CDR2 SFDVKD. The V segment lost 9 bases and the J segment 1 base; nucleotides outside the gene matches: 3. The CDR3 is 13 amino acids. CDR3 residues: CATARGGTDTQYF. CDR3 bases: TGTGCCACCGCCCGGGGGGGCACAGATACGCAGTATTTT.

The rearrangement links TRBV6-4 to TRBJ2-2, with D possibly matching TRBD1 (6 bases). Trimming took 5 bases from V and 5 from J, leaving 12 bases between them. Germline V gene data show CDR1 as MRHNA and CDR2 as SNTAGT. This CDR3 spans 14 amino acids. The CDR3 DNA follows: TGTGCCAGCAGTCCCTCACAGGGTACCGGGGAGCTGTTTTTT. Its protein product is CASSPSQGTGELFF.

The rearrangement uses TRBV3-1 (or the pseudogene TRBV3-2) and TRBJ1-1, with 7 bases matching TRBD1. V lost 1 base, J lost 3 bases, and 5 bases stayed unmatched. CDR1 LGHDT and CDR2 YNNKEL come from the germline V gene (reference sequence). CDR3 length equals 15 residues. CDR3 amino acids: CASSQGRTGDTEAFF. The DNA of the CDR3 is TGTGCCAGCAGCCAAGGAAGAACAGGGGACACTGAAGCTTTCTTT.

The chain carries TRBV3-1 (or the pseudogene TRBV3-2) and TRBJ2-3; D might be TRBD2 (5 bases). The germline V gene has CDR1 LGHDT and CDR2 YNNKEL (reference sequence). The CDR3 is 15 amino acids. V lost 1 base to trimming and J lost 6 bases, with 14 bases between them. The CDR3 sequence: CASSQAQLGADTQYF. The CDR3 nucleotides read TGTGCCAGCAGCCAAGCCCAACTAGGAGCGGATACGCAGTATTTT.

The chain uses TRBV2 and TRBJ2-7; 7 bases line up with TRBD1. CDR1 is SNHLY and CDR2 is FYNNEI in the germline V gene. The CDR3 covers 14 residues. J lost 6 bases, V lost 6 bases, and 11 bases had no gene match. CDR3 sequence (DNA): TGTGCCAGCAGCCGGGACAGTTCCGTCCTCGAGCAGTACTTC. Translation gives CASSRDSSVLEQYF.

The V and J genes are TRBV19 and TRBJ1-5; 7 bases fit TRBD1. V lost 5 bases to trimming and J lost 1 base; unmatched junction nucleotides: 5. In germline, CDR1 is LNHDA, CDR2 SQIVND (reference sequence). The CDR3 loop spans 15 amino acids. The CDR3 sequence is CASSWKDRSNQPQHF. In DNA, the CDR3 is TGTGCCAGTAGTTGGAAGGACAGGAGCAATCAGCCCCAGCATTTT.